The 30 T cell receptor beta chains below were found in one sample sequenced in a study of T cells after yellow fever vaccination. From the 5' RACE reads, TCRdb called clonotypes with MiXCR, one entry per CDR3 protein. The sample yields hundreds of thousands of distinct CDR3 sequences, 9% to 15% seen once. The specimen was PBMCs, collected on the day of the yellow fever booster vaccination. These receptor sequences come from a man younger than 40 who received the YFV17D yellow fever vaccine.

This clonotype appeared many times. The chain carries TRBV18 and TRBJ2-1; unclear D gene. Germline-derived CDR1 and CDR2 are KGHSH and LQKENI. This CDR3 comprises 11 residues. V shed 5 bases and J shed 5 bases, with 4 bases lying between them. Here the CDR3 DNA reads TGTGCCAGCTCAGCAGACAATGAGCAGTTCTTC. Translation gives CASSADNEQFF. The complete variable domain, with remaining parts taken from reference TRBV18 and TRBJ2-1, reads NAGVMQNPRHLVRRRGQEARLRCSPMKGHSHVYWYRQLPEEGLKFMVYLQKENIIDESGMPKERFSAEFPKEGPSILRIQQVVRGDSAAYFCASSADNEQFFGPGTRLTVL.

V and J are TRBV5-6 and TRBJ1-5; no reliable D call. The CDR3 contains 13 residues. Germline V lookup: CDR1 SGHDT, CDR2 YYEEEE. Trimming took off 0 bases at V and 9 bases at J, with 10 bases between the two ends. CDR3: CASSLGQSPPQHF. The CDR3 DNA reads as TGTGCCAGCAGCTTGGGGCAGTCGCCGCCCCAGCATTTT. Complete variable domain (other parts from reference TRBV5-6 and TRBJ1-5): DAGVTQSPTHLIKTRGQQVTLRCSPKSGHDTVSWYQQALGQGPQFIFQYYEEEERQRGNFPDRFSGHQFPNYSSELNVNALLLGDSALYLCASSLGQSPPQHFGDGTRLSIL.

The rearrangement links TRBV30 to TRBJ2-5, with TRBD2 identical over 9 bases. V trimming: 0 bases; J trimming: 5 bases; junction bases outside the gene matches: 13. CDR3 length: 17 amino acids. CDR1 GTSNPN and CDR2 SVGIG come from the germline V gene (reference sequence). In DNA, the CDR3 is TGTGCCTGGAGTGTACTCGTCTCCCGGCGGGAGGGGGAGACCCAGTACTTC. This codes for CAWSVLVSRREGETQYF.

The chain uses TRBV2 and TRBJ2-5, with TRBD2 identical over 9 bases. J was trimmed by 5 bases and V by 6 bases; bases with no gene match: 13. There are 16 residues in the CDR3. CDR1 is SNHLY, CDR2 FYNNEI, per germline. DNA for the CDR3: TGTGCCAGCAGGACTGCTCCGGGACTAGCTAGGGAGACCCAGTACTTC. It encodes CASRTAPGLARETQYF. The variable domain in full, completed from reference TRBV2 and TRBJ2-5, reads EPEVTQTPSHQVTQMGQEVILRCVPISNHLYFYWYRQILGQKVEFLVSFYNNEISEKSEIFDDQFSVERPDGSNFTLKIRSTKLEDSAMYFCASRTAPGLARETQYFGPGTRLLVL.

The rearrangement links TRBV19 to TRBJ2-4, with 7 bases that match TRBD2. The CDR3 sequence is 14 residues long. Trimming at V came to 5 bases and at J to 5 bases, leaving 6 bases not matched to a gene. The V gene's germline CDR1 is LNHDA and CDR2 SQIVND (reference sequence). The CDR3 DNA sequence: TGTGCCAGTAGTGGGAGGGCTGGTCAAAACATTCAGTACTTC. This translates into CASSGRAGQNIQYF. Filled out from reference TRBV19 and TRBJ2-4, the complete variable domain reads DGGITQSPKYLFRKEGQNVTLSCEQNLNHDAMYWYRQDPGQGLRLIYYSQIVNDFQKGDIAEGYSVSREKKESFPLTVTSAQKNPTAFYLCASSGRAGQNIQYFGAGTRLSVL.

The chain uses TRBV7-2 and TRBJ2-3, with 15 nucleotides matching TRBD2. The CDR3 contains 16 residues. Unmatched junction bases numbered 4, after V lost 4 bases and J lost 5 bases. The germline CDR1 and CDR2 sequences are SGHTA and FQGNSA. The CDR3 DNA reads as TGTGCCAGCAGCTCGGGACTAGCGGGAGGTCTAGATACGCAGTATTTT. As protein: CASSSGLAGGLDTQYF.

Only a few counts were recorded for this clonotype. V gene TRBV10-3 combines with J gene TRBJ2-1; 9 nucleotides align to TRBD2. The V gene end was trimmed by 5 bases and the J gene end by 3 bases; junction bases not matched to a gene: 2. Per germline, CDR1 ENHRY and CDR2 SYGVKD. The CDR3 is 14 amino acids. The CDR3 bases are TGTGCCATCAGTACTAGCGGGCACTACAATGAGCAGTTCTTC. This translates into CAISTSGHYNEQFF.

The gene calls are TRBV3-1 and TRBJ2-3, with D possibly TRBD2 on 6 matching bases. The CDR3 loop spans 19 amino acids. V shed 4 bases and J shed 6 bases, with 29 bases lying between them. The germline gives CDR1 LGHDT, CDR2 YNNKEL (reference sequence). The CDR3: CASSPYLITGDPGGDTQYF. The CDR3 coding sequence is TGTGCCAGCAGCCCTTATTTAATCACTGGAGACCCTGGGGGGGATACGCAGTATTTT.

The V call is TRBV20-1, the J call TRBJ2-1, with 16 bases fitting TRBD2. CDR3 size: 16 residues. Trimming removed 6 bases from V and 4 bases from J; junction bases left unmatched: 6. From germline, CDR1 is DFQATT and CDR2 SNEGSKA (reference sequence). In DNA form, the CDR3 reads TGCAGTGCCTCGGGACTAGCGGGAGGGCGTTACAATGAGCAGTTCTTC. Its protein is CSASGLAGGRYNEQFF.

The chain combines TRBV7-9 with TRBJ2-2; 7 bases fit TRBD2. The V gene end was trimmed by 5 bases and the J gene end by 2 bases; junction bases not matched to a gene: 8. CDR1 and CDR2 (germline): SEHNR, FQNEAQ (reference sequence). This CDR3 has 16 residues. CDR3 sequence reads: CASSRKSGTNTGELFF. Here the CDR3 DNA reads TGTGCCAGCAGCCGGAAGAGCGGGACTAACACCGGGGAGCTGTTTTTT.

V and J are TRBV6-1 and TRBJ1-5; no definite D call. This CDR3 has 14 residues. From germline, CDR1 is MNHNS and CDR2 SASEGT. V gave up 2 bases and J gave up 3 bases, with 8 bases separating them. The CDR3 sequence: CASSELGNNQPQHF. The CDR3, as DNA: TGTGCCAGCAGTGAATTAGGGAACAATCAGCCCCAGCATTTT.

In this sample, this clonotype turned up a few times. The DNA of the CDR3 is TGCAGTCTAACCCTAGGTTACAATGAGCAGTTCTTC. This codes for CSLTLGYNEQFF. The chain employs TRBV20-1 and TRBJ2-1; unclear D gene. This CDR3 has 12 amino acids. V gave up 8 bases and J gave up 4 bases, with 12 bases separating them. Germline CDR1 and CDR2: DFQATT and SNEGSKA (reference sequence).

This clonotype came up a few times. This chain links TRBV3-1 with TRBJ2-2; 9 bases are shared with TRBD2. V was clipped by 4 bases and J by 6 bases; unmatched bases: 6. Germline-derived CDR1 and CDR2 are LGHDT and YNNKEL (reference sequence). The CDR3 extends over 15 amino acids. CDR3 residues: CASSPGTSTAGELFF. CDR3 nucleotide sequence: TGTGCCAGCAGCCCTGGGACTAGCACGGCCGGGGAGCTGTTTTTT.

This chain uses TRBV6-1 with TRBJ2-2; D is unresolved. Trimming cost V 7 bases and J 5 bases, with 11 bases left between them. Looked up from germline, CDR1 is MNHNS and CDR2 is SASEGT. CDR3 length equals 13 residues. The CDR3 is CASTIGSTGELFF. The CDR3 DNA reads TGTGCCAGCACCATAGGGTCGACCGGGGAGCTGTTTTTT.

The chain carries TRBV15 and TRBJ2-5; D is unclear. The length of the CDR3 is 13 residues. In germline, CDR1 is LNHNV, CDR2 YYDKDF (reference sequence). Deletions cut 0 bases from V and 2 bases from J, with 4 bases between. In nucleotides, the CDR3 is TGTGCCACCAGCAGAGATGGGCAAGAGACCCAGTACTTC. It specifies CATSRDGQETQYF.

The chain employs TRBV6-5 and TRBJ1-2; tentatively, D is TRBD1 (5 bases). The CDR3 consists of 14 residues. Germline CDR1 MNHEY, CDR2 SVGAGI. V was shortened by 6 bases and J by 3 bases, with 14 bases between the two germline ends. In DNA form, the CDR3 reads TGTGCCAGCAGCTACGACAGAACATACTATGGCTACACCTTC. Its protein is CASSYDRTYYGYTF.

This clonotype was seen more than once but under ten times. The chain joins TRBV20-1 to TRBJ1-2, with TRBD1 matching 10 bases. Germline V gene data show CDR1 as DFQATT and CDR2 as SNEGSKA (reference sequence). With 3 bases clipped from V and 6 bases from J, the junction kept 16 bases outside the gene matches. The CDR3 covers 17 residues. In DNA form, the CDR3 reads TGCAGTGCTAGCCTATCACCGGACAGGGGGTATTCCGATGGCTACACCTTC. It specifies CSASLSPDRGYSDGYTF.

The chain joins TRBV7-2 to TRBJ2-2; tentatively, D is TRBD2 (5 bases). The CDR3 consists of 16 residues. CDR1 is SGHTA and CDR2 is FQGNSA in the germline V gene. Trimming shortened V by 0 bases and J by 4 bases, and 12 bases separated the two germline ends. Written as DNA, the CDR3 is TGTGCCAGCAGCTTAGCGCTACGGGGTGGCACCGGGGAGCTGTTTTTT. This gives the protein CASSLALRGGTGELFF.

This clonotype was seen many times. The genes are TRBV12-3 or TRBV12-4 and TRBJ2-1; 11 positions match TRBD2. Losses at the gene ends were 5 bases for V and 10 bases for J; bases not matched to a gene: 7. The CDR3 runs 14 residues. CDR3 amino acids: CASSTSGSREEQFF. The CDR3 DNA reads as TGTGCCAGCAGTACTAGCGGGAGCCGCGAAGAGCAGTTCTTC.

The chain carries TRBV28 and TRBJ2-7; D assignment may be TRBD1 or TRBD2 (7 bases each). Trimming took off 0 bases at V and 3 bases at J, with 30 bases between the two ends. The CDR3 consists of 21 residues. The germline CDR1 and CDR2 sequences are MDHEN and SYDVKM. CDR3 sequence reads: CASSLWVGTAGSYRGGYEQYF. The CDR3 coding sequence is TGTGCCAGCAGTTTATGGGTTGGGACAGCGGGATCTTATCGTGGGGGCTACGAGCAGTACTTC.

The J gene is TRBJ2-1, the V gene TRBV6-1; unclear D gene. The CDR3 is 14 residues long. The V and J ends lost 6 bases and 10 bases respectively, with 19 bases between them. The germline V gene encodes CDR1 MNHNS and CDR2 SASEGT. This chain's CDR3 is CASSLLPQSEEQFF. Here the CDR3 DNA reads TGTGCCAGCAGCCTTCTCCCCCAATCTGAAGAGCAGTTCTTC.

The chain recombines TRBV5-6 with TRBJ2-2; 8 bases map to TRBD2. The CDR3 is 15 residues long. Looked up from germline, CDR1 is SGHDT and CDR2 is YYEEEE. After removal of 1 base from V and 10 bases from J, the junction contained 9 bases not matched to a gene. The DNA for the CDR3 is TGTGCCAGCAGCTTGCGACTAGCGAGCCAGGTGGAGCTGTTTTTT. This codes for CASSLRLASQVELFF.

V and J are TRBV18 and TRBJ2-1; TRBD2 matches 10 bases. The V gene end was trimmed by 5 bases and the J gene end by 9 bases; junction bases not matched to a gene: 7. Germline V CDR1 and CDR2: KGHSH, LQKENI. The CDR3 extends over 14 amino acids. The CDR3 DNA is TGTGCCAGCTCATCGGGACTAGCGATAGGTGAGCAGTTCTTC. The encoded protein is CASSSGLAIGEQFF.

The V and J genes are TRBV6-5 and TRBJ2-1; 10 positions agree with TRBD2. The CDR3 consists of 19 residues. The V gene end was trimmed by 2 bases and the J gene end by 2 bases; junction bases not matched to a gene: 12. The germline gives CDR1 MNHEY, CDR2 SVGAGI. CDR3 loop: CASSYPLAGAPRAYNEQFF. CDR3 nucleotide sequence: TGTGCCAGCAGTTACCCTCTAGCGGGAGCCCCCCGGGCCTACAATGAGCAGTTCTTC.

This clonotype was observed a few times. In DNA form, the CDR3 reads TGCAGCGTTCGGCAGGGAGCCAATTCACCCCTCCACTTT. Its protein is CSVRQGANSPLHF. This chain joins TRBV29-1 and TRBJ1-6, with a possible D match to TRBD1 (5 bases). Trimming removed 5 bases from V and 7 bases from J, with 12 bases in between. The CDR3 consists of 13 residues. CDR1 is SQVTM, CDR2 ANQGSEA, per germline.

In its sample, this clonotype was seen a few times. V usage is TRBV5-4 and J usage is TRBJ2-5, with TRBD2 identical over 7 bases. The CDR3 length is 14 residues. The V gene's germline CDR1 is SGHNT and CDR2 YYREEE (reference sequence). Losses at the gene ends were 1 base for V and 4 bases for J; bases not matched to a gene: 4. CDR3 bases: TGTGCCAGCAGCTTGCCTGGCGGGGGAGAGACCCAGTACTTC. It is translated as CASSLPGGGETQYF. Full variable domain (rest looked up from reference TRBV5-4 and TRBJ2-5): ETGVTQSPTHLIKTRGQQVTLRCSSQSGHNTVSWYQQALGQGPQFIFQYYREEENGRGNFPPRFSGLQFPNYSSELNVNALELDDSALYLCASSLPGGGETQYFGPGTRLLVL.

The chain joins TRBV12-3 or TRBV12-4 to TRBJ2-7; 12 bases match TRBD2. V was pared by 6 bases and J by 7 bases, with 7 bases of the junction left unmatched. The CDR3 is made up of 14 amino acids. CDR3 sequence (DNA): TGTGCCAGCAGGGAGACTAGCGGGAGTGGAGAGCAGTACTTC. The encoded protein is CASRETSGSGEQYF.

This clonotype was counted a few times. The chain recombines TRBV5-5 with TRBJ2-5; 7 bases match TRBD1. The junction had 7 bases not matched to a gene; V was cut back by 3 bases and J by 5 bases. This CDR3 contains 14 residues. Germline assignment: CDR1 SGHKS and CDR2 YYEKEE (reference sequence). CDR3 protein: CASSSAGTAETQYF. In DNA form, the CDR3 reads TGTGCCAGCAGCTCGGCCGGGACAGCCGAGACCCAGTACTTC.

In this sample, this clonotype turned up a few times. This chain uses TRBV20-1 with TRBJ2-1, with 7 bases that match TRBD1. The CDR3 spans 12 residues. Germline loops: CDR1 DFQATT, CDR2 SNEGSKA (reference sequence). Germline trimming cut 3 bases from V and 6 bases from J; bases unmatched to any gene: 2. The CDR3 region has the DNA TGCAGTGCTAGTCGACAGGGCAATGAGCAGTTCTTC. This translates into CSASRQGNEQFF.

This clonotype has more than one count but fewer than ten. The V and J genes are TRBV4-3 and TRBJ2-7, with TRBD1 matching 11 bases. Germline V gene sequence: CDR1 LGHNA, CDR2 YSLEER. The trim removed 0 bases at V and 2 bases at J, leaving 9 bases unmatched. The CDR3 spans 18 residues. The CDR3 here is CASSQDRAGQGVTYEQYF. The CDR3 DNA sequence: TGCGCCAGCAGCCAAGATCGTGCGGGACAGGGGGTAACCTACGAGCAGTACTTC.